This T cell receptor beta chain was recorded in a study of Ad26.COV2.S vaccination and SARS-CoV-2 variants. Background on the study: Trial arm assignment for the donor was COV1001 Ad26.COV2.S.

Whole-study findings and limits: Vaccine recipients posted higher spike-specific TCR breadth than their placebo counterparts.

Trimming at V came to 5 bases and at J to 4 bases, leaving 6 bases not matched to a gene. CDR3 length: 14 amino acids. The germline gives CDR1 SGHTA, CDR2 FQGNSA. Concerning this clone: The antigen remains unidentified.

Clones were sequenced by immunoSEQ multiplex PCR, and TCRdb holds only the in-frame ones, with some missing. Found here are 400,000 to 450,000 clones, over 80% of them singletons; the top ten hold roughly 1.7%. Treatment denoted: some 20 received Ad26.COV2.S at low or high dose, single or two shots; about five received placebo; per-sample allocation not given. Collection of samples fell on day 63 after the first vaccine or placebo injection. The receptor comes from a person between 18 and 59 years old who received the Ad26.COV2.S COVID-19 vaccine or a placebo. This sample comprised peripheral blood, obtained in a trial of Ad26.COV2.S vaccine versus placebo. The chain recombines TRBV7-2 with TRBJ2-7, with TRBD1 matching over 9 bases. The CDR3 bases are TGTGCCAGCAGCCTAACCGGGACAGGGTACGAGCAGTACTTC. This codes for CASSLTGTGYEQYF.